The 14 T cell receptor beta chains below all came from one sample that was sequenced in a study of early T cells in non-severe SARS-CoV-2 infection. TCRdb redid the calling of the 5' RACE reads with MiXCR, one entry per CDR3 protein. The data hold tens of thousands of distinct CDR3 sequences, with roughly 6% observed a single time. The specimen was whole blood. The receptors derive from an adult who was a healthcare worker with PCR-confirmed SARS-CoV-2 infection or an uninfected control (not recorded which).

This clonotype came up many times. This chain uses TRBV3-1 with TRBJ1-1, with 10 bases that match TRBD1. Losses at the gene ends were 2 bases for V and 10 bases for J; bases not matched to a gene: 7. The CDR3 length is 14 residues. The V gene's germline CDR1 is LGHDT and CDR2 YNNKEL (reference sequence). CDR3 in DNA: TGTGCCAGCAGCCAACCAGGACAGGGGGTTAGAGCTTTCTTT. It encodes CASSQPGQGVRAFF.

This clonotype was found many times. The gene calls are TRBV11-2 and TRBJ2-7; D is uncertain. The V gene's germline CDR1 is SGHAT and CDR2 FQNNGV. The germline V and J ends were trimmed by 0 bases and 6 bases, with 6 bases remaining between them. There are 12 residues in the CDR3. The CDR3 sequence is CASSLDLIEQYF. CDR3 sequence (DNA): TGTGCCAGCAGCTTAGATCTCATCGAGCAGTACTTC.

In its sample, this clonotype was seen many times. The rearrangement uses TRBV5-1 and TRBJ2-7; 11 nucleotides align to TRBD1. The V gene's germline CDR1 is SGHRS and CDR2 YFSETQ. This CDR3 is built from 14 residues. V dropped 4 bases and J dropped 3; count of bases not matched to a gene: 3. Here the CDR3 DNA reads TGCGCCAGCAGCCGCGGGACAGGGGGCTACGAGCAGTACTTC. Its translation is CASSRGTGGYEQYF.

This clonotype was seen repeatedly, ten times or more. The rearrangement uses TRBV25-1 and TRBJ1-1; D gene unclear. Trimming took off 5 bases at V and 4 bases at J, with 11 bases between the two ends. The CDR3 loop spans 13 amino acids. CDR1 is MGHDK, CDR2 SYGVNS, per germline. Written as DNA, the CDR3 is TGTGCCAGCAGTCCACAGTTGGCCACTGAAGCTTTCTTT. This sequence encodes CASSPQLATEAFF.

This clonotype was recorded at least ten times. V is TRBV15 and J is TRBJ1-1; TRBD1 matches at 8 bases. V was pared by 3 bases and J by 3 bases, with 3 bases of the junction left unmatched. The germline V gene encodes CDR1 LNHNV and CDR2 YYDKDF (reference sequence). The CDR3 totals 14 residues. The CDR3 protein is CATSSGQGDTEAFF. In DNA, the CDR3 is TGTGCCACCAGCAGTGGACAGGGAGACACTGAAGCTTTCTTT.

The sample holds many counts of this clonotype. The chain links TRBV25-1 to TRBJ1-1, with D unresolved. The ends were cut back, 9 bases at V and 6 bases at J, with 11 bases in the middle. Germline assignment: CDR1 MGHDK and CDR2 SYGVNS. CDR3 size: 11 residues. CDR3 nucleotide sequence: TGTGCCAGTTGGTGGGGAGCTGAAGCTTTCTTT. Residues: CASWWGAEAFF. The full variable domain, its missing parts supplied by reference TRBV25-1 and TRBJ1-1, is EADIYQTPRYLVIGTGKKITLECSQTMGHDKMYWYQQDPGMELHLIHYSYGVNSTEKGDLSSESTVSRIRTEHFPLTLESARPSHTSQYLCASWWGAEAFFGQGTRLTVV.

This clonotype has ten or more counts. As DNA, the CDR3 is TGTGCCAGCAGTGAAGCGGGGACAGGCCTCTTACTGTTTTTT. Translation gives CASSEAGTGLLLFF. The chain carries TRBV6-1 and TRBJ1-4; 8 nucleotides agree with TRBD1. Unmatched junction bases numbered 7, after V lost 0 bases and J lost 13 bases. The V gene's germline CDR1 is MNHNS and CDR2 SASEGT. The CDR3 extends over 14 amino acids.

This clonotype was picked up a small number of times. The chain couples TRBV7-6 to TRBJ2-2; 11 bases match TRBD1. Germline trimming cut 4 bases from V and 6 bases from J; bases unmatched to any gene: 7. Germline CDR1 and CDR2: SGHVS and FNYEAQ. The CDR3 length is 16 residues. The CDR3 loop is CASSSGTGGFAGELFF. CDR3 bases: TGTGCCAGCAGCTCCGGGACAGGGGGATTTGCCGGGGAGCTGTTTTTT.

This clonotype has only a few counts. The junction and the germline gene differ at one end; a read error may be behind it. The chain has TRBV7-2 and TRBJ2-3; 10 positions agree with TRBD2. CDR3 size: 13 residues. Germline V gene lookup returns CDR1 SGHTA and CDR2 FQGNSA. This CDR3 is CASSISGGPKGDF. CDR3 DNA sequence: TGTGCCAGCAGCATTAGCGGGGGGCCAAAGGGGGATTTT.

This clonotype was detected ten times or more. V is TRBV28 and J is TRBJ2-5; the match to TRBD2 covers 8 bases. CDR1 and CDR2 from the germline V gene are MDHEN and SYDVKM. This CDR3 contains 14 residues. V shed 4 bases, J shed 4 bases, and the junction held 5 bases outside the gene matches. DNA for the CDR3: TGTGCCAGCAGTTCCCGGGAGGGGCGAGAGACCCAGTACTTC. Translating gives CASSSREGRETQYF.

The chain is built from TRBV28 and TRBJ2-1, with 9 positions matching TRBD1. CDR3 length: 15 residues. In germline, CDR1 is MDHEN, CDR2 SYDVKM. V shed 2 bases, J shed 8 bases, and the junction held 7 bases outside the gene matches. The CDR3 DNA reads TGTGCCAGCAGTTTAGGACAGGGGATAGGTGATGAGCAGTTCTTC. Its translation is CASSLGQGIGDEQFF.

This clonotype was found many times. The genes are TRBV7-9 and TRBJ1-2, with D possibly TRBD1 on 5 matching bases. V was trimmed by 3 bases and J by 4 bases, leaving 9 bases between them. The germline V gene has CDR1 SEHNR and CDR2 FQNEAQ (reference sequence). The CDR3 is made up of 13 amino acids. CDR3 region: CASSLSGGYGYTF. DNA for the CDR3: TGTGCCAGCAGCTTGTCTGGGGGCTATGGCTACACCTTC.

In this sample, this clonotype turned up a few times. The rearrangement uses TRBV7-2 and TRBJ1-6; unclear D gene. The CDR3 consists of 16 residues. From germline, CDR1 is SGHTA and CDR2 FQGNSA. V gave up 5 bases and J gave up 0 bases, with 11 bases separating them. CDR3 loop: CASSPQPRSYNSPLHF. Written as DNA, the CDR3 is TGTGCCAGCAGCCCACAGCCCCGCTCCTATAATTCACCCCTCCACTTT.

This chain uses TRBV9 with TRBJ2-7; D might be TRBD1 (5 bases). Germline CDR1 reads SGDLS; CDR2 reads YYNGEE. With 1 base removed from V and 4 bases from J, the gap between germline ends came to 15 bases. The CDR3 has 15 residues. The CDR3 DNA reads TGTGCCAGCAGCGTAAGTCCGAGACAGTCTTACGAGCAGTACTTC. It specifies CASSVSPRQSYEQYF.